This T cell receptor (beta chain) was identified during a study of immune characterization of retroperitoneal liposarcoma. This clonotype has a handful of counts. TCRdb processed the PCR reads anew with MiXCR; each CDR3 protein has one entry. Found here are about 6,600 distinct CDR3 sequences, under 30% of them singletons; the top ten hold roughly a quarter. The CDR3 runs 15 residues. Germline V gene data show CDR1 as MDHEN and CDR2 as SYDVKM. The J segment lost 2 bases and the V segment lost 5 bases, leaving 5 bases of the junction unmatched. Sample: tumor tissue. The receptor was isolated from a female donor with retroperitoneal liposarcoma. V gene TRBV28 combines with J gene TRBJ2-7, with 11 bases lining up with TRBD2. The CDR3 is CASSIPGLAAYEQYF. Written as DNA, the CDR3 is TGTGCCAGCAGTATCCCGGGACTAGCGGCCTACGAGCAGTACTTC.